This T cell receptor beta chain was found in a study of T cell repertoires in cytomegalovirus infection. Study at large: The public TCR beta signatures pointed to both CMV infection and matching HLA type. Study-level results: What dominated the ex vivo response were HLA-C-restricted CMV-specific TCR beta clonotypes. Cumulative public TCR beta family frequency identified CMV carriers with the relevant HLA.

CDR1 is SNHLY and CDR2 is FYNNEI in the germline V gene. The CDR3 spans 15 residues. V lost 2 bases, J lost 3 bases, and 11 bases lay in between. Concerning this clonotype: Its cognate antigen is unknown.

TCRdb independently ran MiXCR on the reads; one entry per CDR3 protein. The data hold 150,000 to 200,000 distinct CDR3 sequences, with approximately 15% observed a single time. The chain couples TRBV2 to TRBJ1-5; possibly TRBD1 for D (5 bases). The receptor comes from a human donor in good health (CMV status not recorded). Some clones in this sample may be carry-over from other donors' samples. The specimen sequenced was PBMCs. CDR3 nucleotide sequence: TGTGCCAGCAGTGAATACAGGACGATCAATCAGCCCCAGCATTTT. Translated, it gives CASSEYRTINQPQHF.